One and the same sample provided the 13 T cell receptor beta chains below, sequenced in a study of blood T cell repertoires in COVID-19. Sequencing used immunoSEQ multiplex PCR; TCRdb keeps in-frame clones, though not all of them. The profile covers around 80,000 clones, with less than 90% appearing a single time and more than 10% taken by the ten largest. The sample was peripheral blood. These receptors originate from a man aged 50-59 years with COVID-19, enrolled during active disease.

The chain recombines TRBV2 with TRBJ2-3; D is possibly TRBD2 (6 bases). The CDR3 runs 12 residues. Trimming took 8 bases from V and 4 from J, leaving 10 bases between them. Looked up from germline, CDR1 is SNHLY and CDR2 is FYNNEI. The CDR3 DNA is TGTGCCAGCCGGACTACCCCAGATACGCAGTATTTT. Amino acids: CASRTTPDTQYF.

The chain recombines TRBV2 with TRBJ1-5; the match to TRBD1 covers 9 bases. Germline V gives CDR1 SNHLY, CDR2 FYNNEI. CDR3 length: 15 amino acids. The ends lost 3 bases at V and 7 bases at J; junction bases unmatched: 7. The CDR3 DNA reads TGTGCCAGCAGTGAGGGACAGGGAAAGGGGCAGCCCCAGCATTTT. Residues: CASSEGQGKGQPQHF.

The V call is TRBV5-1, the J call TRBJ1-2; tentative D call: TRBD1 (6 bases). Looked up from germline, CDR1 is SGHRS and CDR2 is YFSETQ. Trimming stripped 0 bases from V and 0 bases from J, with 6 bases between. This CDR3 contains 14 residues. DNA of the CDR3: TGCGCCAGCAGCTTGGGGACAGCTAACTATGGCTACACCTTC. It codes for CASSLGTANYGYTF.

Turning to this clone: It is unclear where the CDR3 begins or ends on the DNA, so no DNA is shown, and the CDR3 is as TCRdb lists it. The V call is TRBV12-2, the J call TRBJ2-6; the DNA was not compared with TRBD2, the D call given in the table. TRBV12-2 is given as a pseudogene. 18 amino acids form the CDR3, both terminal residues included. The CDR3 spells CASRLEWRVGSGANVLTF.

Written as DNA, the CDR3 is TGTGCCAGCAGTTCGCGGGGCGGGGCCTCTGGAAACACCATATATTTT. Its translation: CASSSRGGASGNTIYF. The chain recombines TRBV28 with TRBJ1-3; a possible D gene is TRBD1 (5 bases). The ends were cut back, 4 bases at V and 0 bases at J, with 13 bases in the middle. Germline V gives CDR1 MDHEN, CDR2 SYDVKM. CDR3 length: 16 residues.

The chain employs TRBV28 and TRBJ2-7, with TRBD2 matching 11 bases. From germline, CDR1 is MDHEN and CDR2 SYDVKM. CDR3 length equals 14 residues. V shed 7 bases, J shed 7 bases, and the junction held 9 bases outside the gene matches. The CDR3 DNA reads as TGTGCCAGCACCCCACTAGCGGGAGTAGGTGAGCAGTACTTC. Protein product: CASTPLAGVGEQYF.

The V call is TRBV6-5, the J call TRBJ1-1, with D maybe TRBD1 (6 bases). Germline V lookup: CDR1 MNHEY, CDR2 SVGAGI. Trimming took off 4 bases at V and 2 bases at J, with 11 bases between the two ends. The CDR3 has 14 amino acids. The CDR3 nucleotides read TGTGCCAGCAGTTTCTCGGACAGAAACACTGAAGCTTTCTTT. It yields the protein CASSFSDRNTEAFF.

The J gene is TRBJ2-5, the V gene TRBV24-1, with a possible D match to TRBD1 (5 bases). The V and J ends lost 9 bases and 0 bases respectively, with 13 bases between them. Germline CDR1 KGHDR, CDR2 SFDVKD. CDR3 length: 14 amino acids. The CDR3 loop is CATGQKGNQETQYF. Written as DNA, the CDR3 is TGTGCCACCGGCCAGAAGGGGAACCAAGAGACCCAGTACTTC.

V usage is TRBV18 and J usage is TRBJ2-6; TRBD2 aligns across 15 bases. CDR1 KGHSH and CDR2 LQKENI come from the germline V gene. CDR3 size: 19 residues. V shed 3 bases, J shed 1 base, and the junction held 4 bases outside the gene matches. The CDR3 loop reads CASSPPGLAGGSGANVLTF. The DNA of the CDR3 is TGTGCCAGCTCACCGCCGGGACTAGCGGGAGGATCTGGGGCCAACGTCCTGACTTTC.

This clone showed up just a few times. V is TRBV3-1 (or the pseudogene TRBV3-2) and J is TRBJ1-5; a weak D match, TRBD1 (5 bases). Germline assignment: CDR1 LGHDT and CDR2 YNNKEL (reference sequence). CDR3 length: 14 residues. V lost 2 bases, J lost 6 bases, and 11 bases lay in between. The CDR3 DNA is TGTGCCAGCAGCCAACAGGGTGAGGTTCAGCCCCAGCATTTT. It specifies CASSQQGEVQPQHF.

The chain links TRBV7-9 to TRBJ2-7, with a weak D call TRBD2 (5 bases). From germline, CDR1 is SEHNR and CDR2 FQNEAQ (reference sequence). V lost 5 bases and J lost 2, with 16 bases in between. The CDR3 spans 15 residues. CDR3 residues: CASSADKGSAYEQYF. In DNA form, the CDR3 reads TGTGCCAGCAGCGCCGACAAAGGGAGTGCCTACGAGCAGTACTTC.

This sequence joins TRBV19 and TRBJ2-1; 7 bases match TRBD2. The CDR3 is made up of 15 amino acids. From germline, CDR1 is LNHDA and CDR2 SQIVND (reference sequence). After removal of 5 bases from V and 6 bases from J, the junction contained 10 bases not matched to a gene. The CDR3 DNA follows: TGTGCCAGTAGTCCCGCGGCGGGAGTCGGCAATGAGCAGTTCTTC. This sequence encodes CASSPAAGVGNEQFF. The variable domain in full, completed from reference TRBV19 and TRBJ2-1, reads DGGITQSPKYLFRKEGQNVTLSCEQNLNHDAMYWYRQDPGQGLRLIYYSQIVNDFQKGDIAEGYSVSREKKESFPLTVTSAQKNPTAFYLCASSPAAGVGNEQFFGPGTRLTVL.

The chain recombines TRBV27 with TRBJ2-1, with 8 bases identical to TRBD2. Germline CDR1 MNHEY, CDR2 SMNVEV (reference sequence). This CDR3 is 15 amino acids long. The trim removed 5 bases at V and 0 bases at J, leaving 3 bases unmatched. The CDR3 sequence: CASSRGGSSYNEQFF. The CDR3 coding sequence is TGTGCCAGCAGTCGGGGGGGGAGCTCCTACAATGAGCAGTTCTTC.